This TCR beta chain was captured by sequencing in a study of CD8 T cells in ankylosing spondylitis. This clonotype has just one count. Just one base apart from a much larger clone, this may be a read error. Each CDR3 protein gets one entry after TCRdb re-called the 5' RACE reads with MiXCR. The profile shows around 250,000 distinct CDR3 sequences, around 11% of them singletons. Trimming cost V 6 bases and J 0 bases; bases outside gene matches: 10. The CDR3 length is 15 residues. Germline V gives CDR1 DFQATT, CDR2 SNEGSKA (reference sequence). The receptor comes from a male donor with ankylosing spondylitis or in good health (not recorded which). Input material: blood, either unsorted or a sorted T cell fraction (not recorded which). V and J are TRBV20-1 and TRBJ2-5; TRBD1 matches 7 bases. CDR3 sequence: CSAYFPGQDQETQYF. The CDR3, as DNA: TGCAGTGCCTACTTCCCCGGACAGGACCAAGAGACCCAGTACTTC.